The entry below describes one T cell receptor (beta chain). Its target is unknown. At one end the junction does not follow the germline gene, possibly because of a read error. The source of the sample is a study of response to subunit inactivated influenza vaccine. The study, taken as a whole, reports: Each seasonal influenza vaccination recruits few new T cells, the authors suggested.

A single record per CDR3 protein comes from TCRdb applying MiXCR to the RT-PCR reads. Of just under 250,000 distinct CDR3 sequences detected, less than 15% appear once; the ten largest clones hold 7.5% to 10%. The germline V gene has CDR1 SGHVS and CDR2 FNYEAQ. This CDR3 has 16 residues. This clonotype was sampled from a man in his forties or fifties who received an inactivated influenza vaccine. The V call is TRBV7-6, the J call TRBJ2-7; TRBD2 matches 15 bases. This material consisted of non-naive T cells sorted from PBMCs, taken 14 to 15 days before vaccination. The CDR3 sequence is CASSSRTSGRAYKQYF. CDR3 coding DNA: TGTGCCAGCAGCAGTAGGACTAGCGGGAGGGCCTACAAGCAGTACTTC.